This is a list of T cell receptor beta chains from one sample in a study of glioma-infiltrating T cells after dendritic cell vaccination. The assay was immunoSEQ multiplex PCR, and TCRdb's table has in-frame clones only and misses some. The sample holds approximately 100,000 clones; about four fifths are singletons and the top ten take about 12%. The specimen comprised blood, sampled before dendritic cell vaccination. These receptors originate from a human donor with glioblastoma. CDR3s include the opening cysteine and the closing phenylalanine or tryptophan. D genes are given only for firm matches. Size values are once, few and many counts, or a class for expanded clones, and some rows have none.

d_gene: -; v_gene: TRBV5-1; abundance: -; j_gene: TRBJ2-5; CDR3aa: CASSPVGRSRGETQYF; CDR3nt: TGCGCCAGCAGCCCGGTTGGACGGTCACGGGGGGAGACCCAGTACTTC
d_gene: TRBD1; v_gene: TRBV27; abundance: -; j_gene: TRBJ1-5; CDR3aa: CASSLNGQGNQPQHF; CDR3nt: TGTGCCAGCAGTTTAAACGGACAGGGCAATCAGCCCCAGCATTTT
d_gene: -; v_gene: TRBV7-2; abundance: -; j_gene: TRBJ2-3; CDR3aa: CASSLLADTQYF; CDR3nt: TGTGCCAGCAGCCTCCTAGCGGATACGCAGTATTTT
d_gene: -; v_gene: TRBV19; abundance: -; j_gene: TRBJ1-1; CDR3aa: CASSWTAAGTEAFF; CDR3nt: TGTGCCAGTAGTTGGACAGCCGCCGGCACTGAAGCTTTCTTT
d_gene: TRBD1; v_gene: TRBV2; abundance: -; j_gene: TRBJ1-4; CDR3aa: CASIRGENNEKLFF; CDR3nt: TGTGCCAGCATCAGGGGGGAGAATAATGAAAAACTGTTTTTT
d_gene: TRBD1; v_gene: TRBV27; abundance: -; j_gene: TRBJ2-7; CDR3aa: CASISRTGGVYEQYF; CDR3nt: TGTGCCAGCATCTCGAGGACAGGGGGCGTCTACGAGCAGTACTTC
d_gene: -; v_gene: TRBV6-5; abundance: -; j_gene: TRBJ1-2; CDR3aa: CASSYGREYYGYTF; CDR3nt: TGTGCCAGCAGTTACGGGAGGGAATATTATGGCTACACCTTC
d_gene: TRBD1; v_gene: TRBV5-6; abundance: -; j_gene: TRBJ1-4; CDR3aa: CASSFRQGAEKLFF; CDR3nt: TGTGCCAGCAGCTTCCGACAGGGGGCTGAAAAACTGTTTTTT
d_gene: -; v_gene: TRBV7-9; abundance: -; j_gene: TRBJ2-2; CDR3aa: CASSQDREGNTGELFF; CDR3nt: TGTGCCAGCAGCCAGGACAGGGAGGGGAACACCGGGGAGCTGTTTTTT
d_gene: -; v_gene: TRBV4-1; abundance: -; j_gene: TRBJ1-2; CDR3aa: CASSQFGGNYGYTF; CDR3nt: TGCGCCAGCAGCCAATTCGGCGGAAACTATGGCTACACCTTC
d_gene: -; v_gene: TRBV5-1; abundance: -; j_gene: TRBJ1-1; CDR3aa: CASSLETGGGETEAFF; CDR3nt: TGCGCCAGCAGCTTGGAAACGGGGGGTGGAGAAACTGAAGCTTTCTTT
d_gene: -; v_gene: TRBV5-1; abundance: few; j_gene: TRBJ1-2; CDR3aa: CASSYQTGGNYGYTF; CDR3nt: TGCGCCAGCAGCTACCAGACGGGAGGTAACTATGGCTACACCTTC
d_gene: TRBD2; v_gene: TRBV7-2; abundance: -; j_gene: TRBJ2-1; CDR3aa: CASSLGGTSGVSSYNEQFF; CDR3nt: TGTGCCAGCAGCTTAGGAGGGACTAGCGGGGTCAGCTCCTACAATGAGCAGTTCTTC
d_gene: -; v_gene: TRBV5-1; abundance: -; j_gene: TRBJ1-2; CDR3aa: CASSLIRGNYGYTF; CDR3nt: TGCGCCAGCAGCCTGATACGGGGTAACTATGGCTACACCTTC
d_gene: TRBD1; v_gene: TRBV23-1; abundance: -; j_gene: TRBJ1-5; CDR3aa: CASSPRDRFDQPQHF; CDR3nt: TGCGCCAGCAGTCCCCGGGACAGGTTTGATCAGCCCCAGCATTTT
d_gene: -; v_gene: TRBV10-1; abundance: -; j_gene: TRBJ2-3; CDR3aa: CASSESQDGTDTQYF; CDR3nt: TGCGCCAGCAGTGAGTCGCAGGATGGGACAGATACGCAGTATTTT
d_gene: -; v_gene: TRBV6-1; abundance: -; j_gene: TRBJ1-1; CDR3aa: CASSEALFRGGVNTEAFF; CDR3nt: TGTGCCAGCAGTGAAGCGCTGTTTAGGGGAGGGGTGAACACTGAAGCTTTCTTT
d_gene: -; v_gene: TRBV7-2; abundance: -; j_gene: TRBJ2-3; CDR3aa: CASSLGRRVGDTQYF; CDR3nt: TGTGCCAGCAGCTTGGGGCGTCGGGTGGGAGATACGCAGTATTTT
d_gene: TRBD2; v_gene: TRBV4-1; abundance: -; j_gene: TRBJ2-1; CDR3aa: CASSLLSGGALVDEQFF; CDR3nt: TGCGCCAGCAGCCTCCTGTCCGGGGGGGCCTTAGTGGATGAGCAGTTCTTC
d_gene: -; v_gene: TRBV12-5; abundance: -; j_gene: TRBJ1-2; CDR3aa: CATDLGQLNYGYTF; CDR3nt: TGTGCTACCGACCTAGGACAGCTTAACTATGGCTACACCTTC
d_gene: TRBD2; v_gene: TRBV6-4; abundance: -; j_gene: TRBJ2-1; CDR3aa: CASSDGGLAGYNEQFF; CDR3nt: TGTGCCAGCAGTGACGGGGGACTAGCGGGTTACAATGAGCAGTTCTTC
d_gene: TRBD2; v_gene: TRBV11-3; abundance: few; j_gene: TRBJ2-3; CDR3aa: CASSLYLGLAGQTSTDTQYF; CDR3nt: TGTGCCAGCAGCTTATACCTGGGACTAGCGGGGCAAACTAGCACAGATACGCAGTATTTT
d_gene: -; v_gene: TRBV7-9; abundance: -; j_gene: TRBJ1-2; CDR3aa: CASSLAYRASNYGYTF; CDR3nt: TGTGCCAGCAGCTTAGCTTACAGAGCCTCTAACTATGGCTACACCTTC
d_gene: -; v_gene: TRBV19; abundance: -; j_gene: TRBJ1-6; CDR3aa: CASREGDNSPLHF; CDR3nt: TGTGCCAGTAGAGAGGGGGATAATTCACCCCTCCACTTT
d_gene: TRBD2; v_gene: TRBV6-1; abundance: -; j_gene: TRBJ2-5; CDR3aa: CASSDVAGVETQYF; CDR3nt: TGTGCCAGCAGTGATGTAGCGGGGGTTGAGACCCAGTACTTC
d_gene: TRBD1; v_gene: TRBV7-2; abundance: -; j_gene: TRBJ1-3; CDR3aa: CASSRQGTASGNTIYF; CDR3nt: TGTGCCAGCAGCCGACAGGGGACCGCATCTGGAAACACCATATATTTT
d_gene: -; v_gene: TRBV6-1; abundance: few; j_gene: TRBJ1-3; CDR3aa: CASSEVFAGNTIYF; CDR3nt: TGTGCCAGCAGTGAAGTGTTCGCTGGAAACACCATATATTTT
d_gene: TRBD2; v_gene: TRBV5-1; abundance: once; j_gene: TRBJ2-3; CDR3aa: CASSGTSGESRTQYF; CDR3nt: TGCGCCAGCAGCGGGACTAGCGGGGAAAGTCGTACGCAGTATTTT
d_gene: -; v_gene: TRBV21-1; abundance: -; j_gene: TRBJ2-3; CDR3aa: CASSKWTSGKDTQYF; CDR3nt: TGTGCCAGCAGCAAATGGACTAGCGGTAAAGATACGCAGTATTTT
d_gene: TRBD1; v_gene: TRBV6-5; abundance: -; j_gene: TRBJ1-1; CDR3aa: CASSEGQKGTEAFF; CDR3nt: TGTGCCAGCAGTGAGGGACAGAAAGGGACTGAAGCTTTCTTT
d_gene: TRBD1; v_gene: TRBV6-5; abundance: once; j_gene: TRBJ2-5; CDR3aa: CASSLMTGGGETQYF; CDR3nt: TGTGCCAGCAGTCTAATGACAGGGGGCGGGGAGACCCAGTACTTC
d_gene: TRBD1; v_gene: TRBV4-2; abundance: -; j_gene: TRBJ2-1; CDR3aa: CASSQDGTENNEQFF; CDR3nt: TGTGCCAGCAGCCAAGATGGGACAGAGAACAATGAGCAGTTCTTC
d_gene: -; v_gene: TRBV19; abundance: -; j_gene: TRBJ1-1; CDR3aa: CASSVSQNTEAFF; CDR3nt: TGTGCCAGTAGTGTCAGTCAAAACACTGAAGCTTTCTTT
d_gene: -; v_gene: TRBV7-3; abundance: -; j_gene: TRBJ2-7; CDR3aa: CASSLTADTYEQYF; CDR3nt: TGTGCCAGCAGCTTAACAGCGGATACCTACGAGCAGTACTTC
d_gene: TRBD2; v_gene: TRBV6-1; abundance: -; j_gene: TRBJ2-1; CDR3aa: CASSDLAGGRVEQFF; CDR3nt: TGTGCCAGCAGTGATCTAGCGGGGGGGCGCGTTGAGCAGTTCTTC
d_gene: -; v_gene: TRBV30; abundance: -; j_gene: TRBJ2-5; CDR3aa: CAWSAQVGVQETQYF; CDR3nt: TGTGCCTGGAGTGCCCAAGTAGGGGTACAAGAGACCCAGTACTTC
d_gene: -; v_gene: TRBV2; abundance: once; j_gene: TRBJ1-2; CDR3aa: CASSEDIVGGYTF; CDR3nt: TGTGCCAGCAGTGAAGACATTGTTGGTGGCTACACCTTC
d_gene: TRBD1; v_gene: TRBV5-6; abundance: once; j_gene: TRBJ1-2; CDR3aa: CASRLTGTPGYTF; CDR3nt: TGTGCCAGCAGACTGACAGGGACACCTGGCTACACCTTC
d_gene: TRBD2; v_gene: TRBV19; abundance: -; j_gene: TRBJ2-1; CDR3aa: CASSSSGLSSYNEQFF; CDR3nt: TGTGCCAGTAGTAGTAGCGGGCTGAGCTCCTACAATGAGCAGTTCTTC
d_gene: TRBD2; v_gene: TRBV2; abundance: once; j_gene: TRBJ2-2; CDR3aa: CASSRLGSGGAKTGELFF; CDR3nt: TGTGCCAGCAGTCGCTTAGGTAGCGGGGGGGCGAAAACCGGGGAGCTGTTTTTT
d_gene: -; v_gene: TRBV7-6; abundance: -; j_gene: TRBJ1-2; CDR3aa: CASSFSQVNNYGYTF; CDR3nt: TGTGCCAGCAGCTTCAGCCAGGTTAATAACTATGGCTACACCTTC
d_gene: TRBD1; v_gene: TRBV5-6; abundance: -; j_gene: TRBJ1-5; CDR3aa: CASSLGDRANQPQHF; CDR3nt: TGTGCCAGCAGCTTGGGGGACAGGGCTAATCAGCCCCAGCATTTT
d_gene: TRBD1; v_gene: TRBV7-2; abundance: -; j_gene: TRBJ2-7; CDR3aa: CASIGDRGTSYEQYF; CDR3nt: TGTGCCAGCATCGGGGACAGGGGGACCTCCTACGAGCAGTACTTC
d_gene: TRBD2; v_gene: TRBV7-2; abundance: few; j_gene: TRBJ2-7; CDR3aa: CASSLELAGTYEQYF; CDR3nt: TGTGCCAGCAGCTTAGAACTAGCGGGGACCTACGAGCAGTACTTC
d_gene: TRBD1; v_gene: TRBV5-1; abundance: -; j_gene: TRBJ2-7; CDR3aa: CASSLEGARAYEQYF; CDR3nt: TGCGCCAGCAGCTTGGAGGGGGCACGCGCCTACGAGCAGTACTTC
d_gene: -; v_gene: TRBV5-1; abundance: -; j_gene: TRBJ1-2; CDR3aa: CASSLGGRGFNYGYTF; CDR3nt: TGCGCCAGCAGCTTGGGTGGAAGGGGTTTTAACTATGGCTACACCTTC
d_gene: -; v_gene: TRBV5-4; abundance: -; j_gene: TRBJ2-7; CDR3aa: CASSQERSGSAYEQYF; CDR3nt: TGTGCCAGCAGCCAAGAAAGGAGTGGCAGTGCCTACGAGCAGTACTTC
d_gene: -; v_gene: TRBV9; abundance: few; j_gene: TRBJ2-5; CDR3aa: CASSVERQETQYF; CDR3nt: TGTGCCAGCAGCGTAGAACGGCAAGAGACCCAGTACTTC
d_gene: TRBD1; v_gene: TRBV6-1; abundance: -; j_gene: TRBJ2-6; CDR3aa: CASRGQYSGANVLTF; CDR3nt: TGTGCCAGCAGGGGACAGTACTCTGGGGCCAACGTCCTGACTTTC
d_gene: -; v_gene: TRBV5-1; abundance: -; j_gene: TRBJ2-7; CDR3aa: CASSLATGTTGEQYF; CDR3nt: TGCGCCAGCAGCTTGGCCACCGGGACAACGGGTGAGCAGTACTTC